The 31 T cell receptor beta chains listed next were all sequenced from one sample in a study of blood T cell repertoires in COVID-19. Clones were read by immunoSEQ multiplex PCR, and TCRdb kept only the in-frame ones, dropping some. The data show about 310,000 clones, around 91% seen once. Sequencing was performed on PBMCs or T cells enriched from blood (not recorded which). The receptors originated from a woman aged 18-30 years with acute COVID-19.

The chain uses TRBV30 and TRBJ1-6; 9 bases line up with TRBD1. The ends lost 0 bases at V and 11 bases at J; junction bases unmatched: 2. Germline-derived CDR1 and CDR2 are GTSNPN and SVGIG (reference sequence). The CDR3 length is 13 residues. The CDR3 DNA is TGTGCCTGGAGTGTCGACAGGGGGGCACCCCTCCACTTT. Amino acid sequence: CAWSVDRGAPLHF.

This chain uses TRBV5-1 with TRBJ2-1, with 9 positions matching TRBD1. The CDR3 is made up of 16 amino acids. V lost 4 bases and J lost 7; bases outside the gene matches: 12. The V gene's germline CDR1 is SGHRS and CDR2 YFSETQ. The CDR3 coding sequence is TGCGCCAGCAGCCCCACAGGGGGCTTTGACCCGAATGAGCAGTTCTTC. Translation: CASSPTGGFDPNEQFF. Variable domain in full (rest from reference TRBV5-1 and TRBJ2-1): KAGVTQTPRYLIKTRGQQVTLSCSPISGHRSVSWYQQTPGQGLQFLFEYFSETQRNKGNFPGRFSGRQFSNSRSEMNVSTLELGDSALYLCASSPTGGFDPNEQFFGPGTRLTVL.

V usage is TRBV7-9 and J usage is TRBJ1-2; 9 bases fit TRBD1. CDR3 length: 13 amino acids. Germline CDR1 is SEHNR and CDR2 is FQNEAQ (reference sequence). Unmatched junction bases numbered 4, after V lost 5 bases and J lost 6 bases. CDR3 protein: CASSRDRVDGYTF. The DNA for the CDR3 is TGTGCCAGCAGCCGGGACAGGGTAGATGGCTACACCTTC.

This sequence joins TRBV30 and TRBJ2-1, with 7 positions matching TRBD1. This CDR3 region has 16 residues. V shed 1 base and J 0 bases; nucleotides not matched to a gene: 6. Germline lookup yields CDR1 GTSNPN and CDR2 SVGIG (reference sequence). The CDR3 reads CAWSASDRVSYNEQFF. The CDR3 DNA is TGTGCCTGGAGTGCCTCCGACAGGGTCTCCTACAATGAGCAGTTCTTC.

This chain connects TRBV5-4 to TRBJ2-7; 9 nucleotides agree with TRBD1. Germline CDR1 is SGHNT and CDR2 is YYREEE (reference sequence). V was pared by 3 bases and J by 2 bases, with 3 bases of the junction left unmatched. CDR3 size: 14 residues. CDR3: CASSWGQGAYEQYF. The CDR3 nucleotides read TGTGCCAGCAGCTGGGGACAGGGCGCCTACGAGCAGTACTTC.

The rearrangement joins TRBV29-1 to TRBJ1-5; possibly TRBD1 for D (5 bases). The V end was cut by 4 bases, the J end by 6 bases, with 10 bases between. This CDR3 region has 12 residues. CDR1 and CDR2 from the germline V gene are SQVTM and ANQGSEA. The CDR3 here is CSVGGGGQPQHF. The CDR3 region has the DNA TGCAGCGTTGGTGGGGGGGGTCAGCCCCAGCATTTT.

CDR3 nucleotides: TGTGCCACCAGTGATTTGGGGTCTAGCGGGAGCTACGAGCAGTACTTC. Amino acid sequence: CATSDLGSSGSYEQYF. The chain uses TRBV24-1 and TRBJ2-7; 10 bases map to TRBD2. J lost 3 bases, V lost 0 bases, and 4 bases had no gene match. The CDR3 loop spans 16 amino acids. Germline CDR1 KGHDR, CDR2 SFDVKD.

The chain combines TRBV6-1 with TRBJ1-4; D might be TRBD1 (5 bases). Germline CDR1 is MNHNS and CDR2 is SASEGT. The ends were cut back, 1 base at V and 7 bases at J, with 13 bases in the middle. The CDR3 sequence is 15 residues long. This CDR3 is CASSEGGGKGEKLFF. CDR3 DNA: TGTGCCAGCAGTGAAGGGGGGGGAAAAGGTGAAAAACTGTTTTTT.

This chain joins TRBV11-3 and TRBJ2-1, with 7 bases fitting TRBD1. The ends lost 4 bases at V and 8 bases at J; junction bases unmatched: 2. Germline V lookup: CDR1 SGHNT, CDR2 YENEEA. The CDR3 covers 12 residues. CDR3 nucleotide sequence: TGTGCCAGCAGCTACAGGGGTCATGAGCAGTTCTTC. It translates to CASSYRGHEQFF. The entire variable domain, with the rest obtained from reference TRBV11-3 and TRBJ2-1, is as follows: EAGVVQSPRYKIIEKKQPVAFWCNPISGHNTLYWYLQNLGQGPELLIRYENEEAVDDSQLPKDRFSAERLKGVDSTLKIQPAELGDSAVYLCASSYRGHEQFFGPGTRLTVL.

The chain carries TRBV2 and TRBJ1-4; 8 bases map to TRBD1. Germline V gene data show CDR1 as SNHLY and CDR2 as FYNNEI. V was clipped by 6 bases and J by 0 bases; unmatched bases: 9. CDR3 length: 17 amino acids. The CDR3 here is CASRGTGQPATNEKLFF. In nucleotides, the CDR3 is TGTGCCAGCAGAGGGACAGGACAGCCCGCAACTAATGAAAAACTGTTTTTT.

The gene calls are TRBV6-5 and TRBJ2-7, with TRBD1 as a possible D gene (6 bases). Germline assignment: CDR1 MNHEY and CDR2 SVGAGI. This CDR3 has 16 residues. V gave up 0 bases and J gave up 0 bases, with 12 bases separating them. The CDR3 nucleotides are TGTGCCAGCAGTTACTCGGCACAGGGACGCTCCTACGAGCAGTACTTC. Translation gives CASSYSAQGRSYEQYF.

The chain carries TRBV24-1 and TRBJ2-7; TRBD1 matches at 8 bases. Germline V gives CDR1 KGHDR, CDR2 SFDVKD. CDR3 length: 16 residues. The ends lost 4 bases at V and 0 bases at J; junction bases unmatched: 7. CDR3 region: CATSDDGQGNSYEQYF. The CDR3 DNA sequence: TGTGCCACCAGTGACGACGGACAGGGAAACTCCTACGAGCAGTACTTC.

The CDR3 nucleotides are TGTGCCTGGAGTTCCCGGGGGTCGGGTGGGCGAAAGACCCAGTACTTC. This sequence encodes CAWSSRGSGGRKTQYF. The chain has TRBV30 and TRBJ2-5, with D maybe TRBD2 (6 bases). The CDR3 is 16 residues long. The V and J ends lost 2 bases and 6 bases respectively, with 22 bases between them. Germline V lookup: CDR1 GTSNPN, CDR2 SVGIG (reference sequence).

The chain carries TRBV18 and TRBJ1-5, with a possible D match to TRBD1 (5 bases). This CDR3 region has 12 residues. Germline CDR1 KGHSH, CDR2 LQKENI. The V and J ends lost 3 bases and 8 bases respectively, with 8 bases between them. The CDR3 region is CASSPGGEPQHF. CDR3 coding DNA: TGTGCCAGCTCACCCGGGGGGGAGCCCCAGCATTTT.

The V call is TRBV30, the J call TRBJ2-1, with 12 bases that match TRBD2. The CDR3 is 17 amino acids. CDR1 and CDR2 from the germline V gene are GTSNPN and SVGIG (reference sequence). J lost 5 bases, V lost 2 bases, and 10 bases had no gene match. CDR3 coding DNA: TGTGCCTGGAGTAGATATAGGACTAGCGGGACCCACAATGAGCAGTTCTTC. It yields the protein CAWSRYRTSGTHNEQFF.

The chain is built from TRBV11-1 and TRBJ1-1; the D gene is possibly TRBD1 (6 bases). Germline V lookup: CDR1 SGHAT, CDR2 FQDESV (reference sequence). V shed 7 bases and J shed 4 bases, with 19 bases lying between them. The CDR3 extends over 15 amino acids. In DNA, the CDR3 is TGTGCCAGCACTTGGAAACCGGGACACAGCACTGAAGCTTTCTTT. It yields the protein CASTWKPGHSTEAFF.

The rearrangement uses TRBV28 and TRBJ2-7; D possibly corresponds to TRBD2 (6 bases). The CDR3 has 13 amino acids. The V gene's germline CDR1 is MDHEN and CDR2 SYDVKM. Trimming shortened V by 7 bases and J by 1 base, and 11 bases separated the two germline ends. CDR3 residues: CASTRRDSYEQYF. CDR3 in DNA: TGTGCCAGCACGCGGCGGGATTCCTACGAGCAGTACTTC.

The CDR3 region has the DNA TGCGCCAGCAGCTTCGGCCAGGGGAACGAGCAGTACTTC. Protein sequence: CASSFGQGNEQYF. The chain joins TRBV5-1 to TRBJ2-7, with D perhaps matching TRBD1 (6 bases). V gave up 2 bases and J gave up 5 bases, with 11 bases separating them. This CDR3 has 13 residues. Germline CDR1 SGHRS, CDR2 YFSETQ.

V usage is TRBV5-1 and J usage is TRBJ1-5; maybe TRBD1 (5 bases). The CDR3 sequence is 14 residues long. Germline assignment: CDR1 SGHRS and CDR2 YFSETQ. Trimming stripped 3 bases from V and 3 bases from J, with 10 bases between. In DNA, the CDR3 is TGCGCCAGCAGCTCGGAGGGGTACAATCAGCCCCAGCATTTT. Translated, it gives CASSSEGYNQPQHF.

This clone showed up just once. The V gene is TRBV11-3, the J gene TRBJ2-5, with D perhaps matching TRBD2 (6 bases). The germline gives CDR1 SGHNT, CDR2 YENEEA. V lost 1 base to trimming and J lost 2 bases, with 11 bases between them. The length of the CDR3 is 15 residues. The CDR3 loop is CASSLAGALQETQYF. As DNA, the CDR3 is TGTGCCAGCAGCTTAGCGGGAGCGTTACAAGAGACCCAGTACTTC.

The chain is built from TRBV5-6 and TRBJ2-3; D not certain. Germline assignment: CDR1 SGHDT and CDR2 YYEEEE. This CDR3 is built from 12 residues. Trimming took off 0 bases at V and 14 bases at J, with 13 bases between the two ends. In DNA form, the CDR3 reads TGTGCCAGCAGCTTGGAAAGTCGTCAGGCGTATTTT. This translates into CASSLESRQAYF. Drawing the rest from reference TRBV5-6 and TRBJ2-3, the complete variable domain is DAGVTQSPTHLIKTRGQQVTLRCSPKSGHDTVSWYQQALGQGPQFIFQYYEEEERQRGNFPDRFSGHQFPNYSSELNVNALLLGDSALYLCASSLESRQAYFGPGTRLTVL.

J is TRBJ2-3 and V is TRBV9, with 12 bases lining up with TRBD2. The junction had 10 bases not matched to a gene; V was cut back by 1 base and J by 4 bases. This CDR3 is built from 18 residues. Germline V gives CDR1 SGDLS, CDR2 YYNGEE. CDR3 coding DNA: TGTGCCAGCAGCGTAACTAGCGGGAGGCCGGGTTGGCCAGATACGCAGTATTTT. Translation: CASSVTSGRPGWPDTQYF.

Points on this clone: At one boundary the junction diverges from the germline segment, which might be a read error. The chain combines TRBV7-7 with TRBJ2-5; D unresolved. The CDR3 totals 13 residues. From germline, CDR1 is SSHAT and CDR2 FNYEAQ (reference sequence). The CDR3 DNA reads as TGTGCTAGCAGCTTAGCCCGGAGAGAGACCCAGTACTTC. Translated, it gives CASSLARRETQYF.

The V gene is TRBV5-1, the J gene TRBJ2-1; TRBD2 aligns across 7 bases. The CDR3 has 14 amino acids. V lost 4 bases and J lost 6; bases outside the gene matches: 7. Germline V CDR1 and CDR2: SGHRS, YFSETQ. As DNA, the CDR3 is TGCGCCAGCAGCCCGGGGACTACCCGCAATGAGCAGTTCTTC. Amino acids: CASSPGTTRNEQFF.

About this clone: Other DNA variants within this sample encode the same CDR3. The chain links TRBV28 to TRBJ1-1, with D possibly matching TRBD1 (6 bases). Germline V gives CDR1 MDHEN, CDR2 SYDVKM. The ends were cut back, 4 bases at V and 7 bases at J, with 7 bases in the middle. This CDR3 spans 11 amino acids. The CDR3 nucleotides read TGTGCCAGCAGTTCCAGGGGTGAAGCTTTCTTT. It specifies CASSSRGEAFF.

This chain joins TRBV29-1 and TRBJ1-2; D is perhaps TRBD1 (5 bases). Trimming stripped 3 bases from V and 2 bases from J, with 13 bases between. Germline V gene lookup returns CDR1 SQVTM and CDR2 ANQGSEA. The CDR3 totals 14 residues. The CDR3 sequence: CSVEATEGNYGYTF. In nucleotides, the CDR3 is TGCAGCGTTGAGGCAACGGAGGGGAACTATGGCTACACCTTC.

Only one count was recorded for this clone. The chain uses TRBV28 and TRBJ1-2; TRBD1 agrees at 7 bases. This CDR3 spans 14 amino acids. Losses at the gene ends were 8 bases for V and 1 base for J; bases not matched to a gene: 7. Germline CDR1 and CDR2: MDHEN and SYDVKM. The DNA of the CDR3 is TGTGCCAGCGATCTCCGGGACAGTAACTATGGCTACACCTTC. It codes for CASDLRDSNYGYTF.

This rearrangement joins TRBV19 to TRBJ2-1, with D uncertain. The V gene's germline CDR1 is LNHDA and CDR2 SQIVND (reference sequence). Trimming removed 4 bases at V and 6 bases at J, with 13 bases between. This CDR3 has 14 residues. CDR3 nucleotides: TGTGCCAGTAGTACCTACCAAAAGCGCAATGAGCAGTTCTTC. Protein sequence: CASSTYQKRNEQFF.

This sequence joins TRBV10-3 and TRBJ2-2; D not resolved. CDR3 length: 13 residues. Germline values: CDR1 ENHRY, CDR2 SYGVKD. The V and J ends lost 7 bases and 0 bases respectively, with 6 bases between them. CDR3 sequence: CAITGANTGELFF. The DNA for the CDR3 is TGTGCCATCACAGGTGCGAACACCGGGGAGCTGTTTTTT.

This clone was counted between two and nine times. The J gene is TRBJ1-5, the V gene TRBV19; 8 positions agree with TRBD1. Germline V gives CDR1 LNHDA, CDR2 SQIVND (reference sequence). The CDR3 length is 17 residues. Losses at the gene ends were 4 bases for V and 2 bases for J; bases not matched to a gene: 10. For the CDR3, the DNA is TGTGCCAGTAGTACGGGACAGGACTTAATCGGCAATCAGCCCCAGCATTTT. As protein: CASSTGQDLIGNQPQHF.

The sample holds one count of this clone. The CDR3 loop is CASSPEDTQYF. CDR3 in DNA: TGTGCCAGCAGCCCCGAGGATACGCAGTATTTT. The chain combines TRBV28 with TRBJ2-3; no firm D call. Trimming took 6 bases from V and 6 from J, leaving 7 bases between them. Germline lookup yields CDR1 MDHEN and CDR2 SYDVKM. The CDR3 has 11 residues.